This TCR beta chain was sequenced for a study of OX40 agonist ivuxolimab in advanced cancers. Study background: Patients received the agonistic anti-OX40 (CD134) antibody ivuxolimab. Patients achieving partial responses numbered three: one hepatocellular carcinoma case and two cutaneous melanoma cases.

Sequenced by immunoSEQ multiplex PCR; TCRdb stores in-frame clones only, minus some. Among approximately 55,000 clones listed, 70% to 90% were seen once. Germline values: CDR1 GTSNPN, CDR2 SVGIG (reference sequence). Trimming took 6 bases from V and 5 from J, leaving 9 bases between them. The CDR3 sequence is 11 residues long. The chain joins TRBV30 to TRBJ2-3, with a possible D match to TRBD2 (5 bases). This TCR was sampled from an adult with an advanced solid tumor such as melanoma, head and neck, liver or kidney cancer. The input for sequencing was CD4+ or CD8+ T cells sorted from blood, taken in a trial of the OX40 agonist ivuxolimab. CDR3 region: CACSRGDTQYF. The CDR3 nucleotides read TGTGCCTGTTCACGGGGAGATACGCAGTATTTT.